The T cell receptor beta chain under discussion was sequenced for a study of identical twins (dated by TCRdb to 2016 to 2017). Study-wide context: The study deep-sequenced TCR alpha and beta repertoires from monozygotic twins, unrelated adults of various ages and cord blood to test whether fetal clonotypes persist. To rule out contamination, replicate twin experiments were performed at different times with different library preparation protocols. The study at large found these results: Because the same donors could not be followed over many years, the conclusions depended on cross-sectional statistical analysis. A weaker excess of twin sharing was found in beta out-of-frame sequences because the signal-to-noise ratio was lowered by fewer shared sequences. Abundant cord blood beta clonotypes had fewer insertions, young adult naive repertoires showed a similar but weaker trend, and memory repertoires showed no such trend. Invariant T cells such as MAIT and iNKT could partly confound zero-insertion analyses, though diverse VJ usage argued against this for most clonotypes. In monozygotic twins, recombination models systematically underestimated out-of-frame TCR alpha sharing, but the models matched the sharing seen between unrelated individuals. Compared with coincidental sharing between unrelated individuals, out-of-frame TCR alpha sequences shared between twins had an excess of sequences with low generation probability.

All donors were healthy Caucasians. The twin cohort consisted of three pairs of female monozygotic twins, all aged roughly 18 to 30 years. Positive isolation kits from Invitrogen were used to isolate CD4+ and CD8+ T cell populations. Concerning this clonotype: Its antigen remains undetermined. No much larger clonotype is one base removed from it; base qualities were not supplied.

The germline V gene gives CDR1 as MGHRA and CDR2 as YSYEKL. From the cysteine up to the phenylalanine, the CDR3 has a length of 15 residues. The CDR3 DNA has 45 bases and is translated from base 1. V and J lose 3 bases and 9 bases, and a span of 21 bases separates them. The library was generated by 5' RACE. This sample was sequenced with an Illumina HiSeq 2000. A universal primer binding site was introduced by template switching, and a unique molecular identifier was present in the final cDNA, enabling accurate counting of TCR cDNA molecules. First-strand cDNA for TCR alpha and beta chains was synthesized from specific primers in the conserved constant-segment region. To control for contamination, every cDNA library was double barcoded, receiving both a SMART-Mk sample barcode and Illumina barcodes. TruSeq adapter sequences and Illumina sample barcodes were added in two successive PCR steps. The TCR alpha and beta cDNA libraries were sequenced on the Illumina HiSeq platform using custom primers. Regarding the original processing steps: MiGEC processed the raw reads to extract unique molecular identifiers, while MiXCR was used to determine the CDR3 positions. Recombination models were inferred per individual with the repgenHMM and IGoR tools using an EM algorithm. The tcR package in R was used for shared clonotype analysis, with sharing normalized by the product of cloneset sizes. To study raw recombination free of thymic and clonal selection effects, out-of-frame nonproductive sequences were analyzed. The raw public data were reprocessed by TCRdb itself: fastp quality trimming at Q25, MiXCR clonotype calling, in-frame beta chains only. Identical CDR3 protein sequences are pooled into one entry, listed with their most common genes and DNA. It is TCRdb's table, rather than the study itself, that gives the V and J calls and clone size. The sample table shows 400,000 to 600,000 distinct CDR3 sequences, and around 20% are seen once. Together, the top ten hold more than 0.4% of the sample.

The same specimen was also included in a second study, on yellow fever vaccine responses in identical twins. That second publication adds: According to the authors, in identical twins the way T cells responded to vaccination appeared partly convergent and partly personalized. Focusing on identical twins, the study followed the T cell clones that responded to the vaccine, and did so with precision.

The chain is assembled from TRBV4-1 and TRBJ2-7; TRBD2 might be the D gene, on 6 matching bases. This TCR was sampled from a woman aged 18-30 years in good health. The specimen sequenced was CD4+ T cells sorted from blood. At the DNA level, the sequence is TGCGCCAGCAGCCAGGCGGGGATCGGGCTCTTTGTGCAGTACTTC. This codes for CASSQAGIGLFVQYF.